This T cell receptor (beta chain) derives from a study of T-cell reconstitution after alpha-beta-depleted transplantation in children. Trimming at V came to 6 bases and at J to 10 bases, leaving 21 bases not matched to a gene. Germline loops: CDR1 SGHTA, CDR2 FQGTGA. This CDR3 spans 18 amino acids. Construction of the TCRbeta library involved unique molecular identifiers. TCRdb used MiXCR to reprocess the PCR reads, holding one entry per CDR3 protein. The table has about 98,000 distinct CDR3 sequences, 7.5% to 9.5% seen once. This clonotype showed up just a few times. The source material was PBMCs, sampled before TCRalphabeta/CD19-depleted stem cell transplant. The chain recombines TRBV7-3 with TRBJ2-1; 10 bases line up with TRBD2. This sequence was found in a boy between 2 and 15 years old with acute lymphoblastic leukemia, due to receive a stem cell transplant. CDR3 nucleotide sequence: TGTGCCAGCAGTTCCGCAAAAGCCCAGCGGGGGGGCCGAAGGGAGCAGTTCTTC. Encoded protein: CASSSAKAQRGGRREQFF. Full variable domain (outside the CDR3, taken from reference TRBV7-3 and TRBJ2-1): GAGVSQTPSNKVTEKGKYVELRCDPISGHTALYWYRQSLGQGPEFLIYFQGTGAADDSGLPNDRFFAVRPEGSVSTLKIQRTERGDSAVYLCASSSAKAQRGGRREQFFGPGTRLTVL.